Reported below is one TCR beta chain. Its antigen is not identified. This CDR3 contains 17 residues. Germline V gene sequence: CDR1 SGHRS, CDR2 YFSETQ. Losses at the gene ends were 0 bases for V and 7 bases for J; bases not matched to a gene: 12. The data are from a study of Ad26.COV2.S vaccination and SARS-CoV-2 variants. Turning to the study itself: Administration of Ad26.COV2.S was intramuscular, either once or twice 56 days apart.

Whole-study results and caveats: Reported post-vaccination CD8+ and CD4+ T cell responses to spike showed substantial breadth.

Treatment indicated: roughly 19 received Ad26.COV2.S at low or high dose, single or two shots; 5 received placebo; per-sample allocation not given. Each sample was drawn 63 days after the first injection (of vaccine or placebo). Ad26 vector vaccine expressed Wuhan-strain SARS-CoV-2 spike. Using immunoSEQ multiplex PCR, the repertoire was profiled, and TCRdb retains in-frame clones only, with some absent. This sample has around 320,000 clones, with just over 85% found just once. This receptor was identified in a person aged 18-65 years who received the Ad26.COV2.S COVID-19 vaccine or a placebo. The sample here was peripheral blood, taken in a trial of Ad26.COV2.S vaccine versus placebo. The chain links TRBV5-1 to TRBJ2-2, with 7 bases fitting TRBD1. Here the CDR3 reads CASSLVKGGAGYGELFF. DNA of the CDR3: TGCGCCAGCAGCTTGGTTAAAGGGGGCGCTGGTTACGGGGAGCTGTTTTTT.